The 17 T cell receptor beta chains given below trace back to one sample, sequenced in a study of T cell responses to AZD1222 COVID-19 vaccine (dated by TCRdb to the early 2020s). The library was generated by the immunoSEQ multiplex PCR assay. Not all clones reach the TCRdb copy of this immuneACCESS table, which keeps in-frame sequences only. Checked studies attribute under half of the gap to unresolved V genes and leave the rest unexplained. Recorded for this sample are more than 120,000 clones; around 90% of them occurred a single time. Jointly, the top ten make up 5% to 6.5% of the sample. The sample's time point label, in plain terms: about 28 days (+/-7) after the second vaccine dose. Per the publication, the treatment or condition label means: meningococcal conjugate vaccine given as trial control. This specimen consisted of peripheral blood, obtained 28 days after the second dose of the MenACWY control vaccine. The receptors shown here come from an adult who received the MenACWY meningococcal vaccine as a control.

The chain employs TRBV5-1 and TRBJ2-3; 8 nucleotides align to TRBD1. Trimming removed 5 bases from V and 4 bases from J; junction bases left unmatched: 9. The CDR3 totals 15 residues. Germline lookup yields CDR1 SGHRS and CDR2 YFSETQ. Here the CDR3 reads CASRAWTGLSDTQYF. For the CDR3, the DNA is TGCGCCAGCAGAGCTTGGACAGGGTTATCAGATACGCAGTATTTT. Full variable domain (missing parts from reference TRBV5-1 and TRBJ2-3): KAGVTQTPRYLIKTRGQQVTLSCSPISGHRSVSWYQQTPGQGLQFLFEYFSETQRNKGNFPGRFSGRQFSNSRSEMNVSTLELGDSALYLCASRAWTGLSDTQYFGPGTRLTVL.

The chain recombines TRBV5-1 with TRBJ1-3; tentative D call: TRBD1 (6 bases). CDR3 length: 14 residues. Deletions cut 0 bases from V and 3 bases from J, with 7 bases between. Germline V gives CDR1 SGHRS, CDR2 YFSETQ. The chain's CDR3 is CASSLGGLGNTIYF. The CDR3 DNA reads TGCGCCAGCAGCTTGGGGGGGCTTGGAAACACCATATATTTT. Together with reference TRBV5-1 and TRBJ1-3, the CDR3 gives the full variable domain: KAGVTQTPRYLIKTRGQQVTLSCSPISGHRSVSWYQQTPGQGLQFLFEYFSETQRNKGNFPGRFSGRQFSNSRSEMNVSTLELGDSALYLCASSLGGLGNTIYFGEGSWLTVV.

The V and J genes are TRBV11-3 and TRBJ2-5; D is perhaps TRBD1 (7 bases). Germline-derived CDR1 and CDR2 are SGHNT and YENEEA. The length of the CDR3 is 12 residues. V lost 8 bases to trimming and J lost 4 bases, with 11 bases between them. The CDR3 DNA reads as TGTGCCAGCGGAGGGACAGTAGAGACCCAGTACTTC. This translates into CASGGTVETQYF.

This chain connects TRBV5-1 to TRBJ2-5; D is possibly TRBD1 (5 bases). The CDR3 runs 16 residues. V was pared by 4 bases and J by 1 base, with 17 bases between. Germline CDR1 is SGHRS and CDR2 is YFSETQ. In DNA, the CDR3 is TGCGCCAGCAGCGTATATATCCGACAGTTCCAAGAGACCCAGTACTTC. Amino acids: CASSVYIRQFQETQYF.

The CDR3 region is CAWNRFGGGGYTF. CDR3 nucleotides: TGTGCCTGGAACCGATTCGGGGGGGGCGGCTACACCTTC. The V call is TRBV30, the J call TRBJ1-2; tentatively, D is TRBD1 (6 bases). The germline V and J ends were trimmed by 4 bases and 8 bases, with 17 bases remaining between them. This CDR3 has 13 residues. The germline V gene has CDR1 GTSNPN and CDR2 SVGIG (reference sequence).

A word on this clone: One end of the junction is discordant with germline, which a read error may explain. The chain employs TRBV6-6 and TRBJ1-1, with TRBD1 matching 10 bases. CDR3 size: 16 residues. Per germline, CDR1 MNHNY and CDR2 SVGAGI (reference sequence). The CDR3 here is CASTYPDRGLTAEAFF. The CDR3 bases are TGTGCCAGCACTTACCCTGACAGGGGGCTTACGGCTGAAGCTTTCTTT.

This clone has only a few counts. CDR3 in amino acids: CAGRESTEAFF. Written as DNA, the CDR3 is TGTGCCGGAAGGGAGTCCACTGAAGCTTTCTTT. The chain links TRBV6-5 to TRBJ1-1; D not certain. The V gene lost 11 bases and the J gene lost 4 bases, with 11 bases spanning the gap. The CDR3 consists of 11 residues. The germline gives CDR1 MNHEY, CDR2 SVGAGI.

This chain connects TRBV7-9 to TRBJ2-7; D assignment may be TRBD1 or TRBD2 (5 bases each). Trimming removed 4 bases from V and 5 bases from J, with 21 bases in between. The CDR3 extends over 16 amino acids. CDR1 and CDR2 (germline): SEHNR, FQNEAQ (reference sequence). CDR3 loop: CASSWGRPQPNNEQYF. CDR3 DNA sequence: TGTGCCAGCAGCTGGGGGAGACCCCAACCGAACAACGAGCAGTACTTC.

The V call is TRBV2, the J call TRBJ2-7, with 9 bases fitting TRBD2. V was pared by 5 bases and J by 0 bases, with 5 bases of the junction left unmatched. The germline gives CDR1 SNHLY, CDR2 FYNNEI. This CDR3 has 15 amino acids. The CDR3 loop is CASSTAGGTSYEQYF. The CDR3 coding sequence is TGTGCCAGCAGTACCGCGGGGGGGACCTCCTACGAGCAGTACTTC. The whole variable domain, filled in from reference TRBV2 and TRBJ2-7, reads EPEVTQTPSHQVTQMGQEVILRCVPISNHLYFYWYRQILGQKVEFLVSFYNNEISEKSEIFDDQFSVERPDGSNFTLKIRSTKLEDSAMYFCASSTAGGTSYEQYFGPGTRLTVT.

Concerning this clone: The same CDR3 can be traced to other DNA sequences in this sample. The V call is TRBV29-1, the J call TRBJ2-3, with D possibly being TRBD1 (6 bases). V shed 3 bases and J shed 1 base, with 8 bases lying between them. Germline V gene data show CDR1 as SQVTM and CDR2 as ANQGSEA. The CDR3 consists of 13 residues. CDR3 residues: CSVDRGGTDTQYF. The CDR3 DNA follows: TGCAGCGTTGACAGGGGTGGCACAGATACGCAGTATTTT.

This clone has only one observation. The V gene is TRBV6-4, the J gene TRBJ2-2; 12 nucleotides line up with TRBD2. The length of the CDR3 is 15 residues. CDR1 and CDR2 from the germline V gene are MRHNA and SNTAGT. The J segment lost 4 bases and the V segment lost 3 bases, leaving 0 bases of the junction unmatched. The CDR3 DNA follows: TGTGCCAGCAGTGAACTAGCGGGGGGCACCGGGGAGCTGTTTTTT. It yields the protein CASSELAGGTGELFF.

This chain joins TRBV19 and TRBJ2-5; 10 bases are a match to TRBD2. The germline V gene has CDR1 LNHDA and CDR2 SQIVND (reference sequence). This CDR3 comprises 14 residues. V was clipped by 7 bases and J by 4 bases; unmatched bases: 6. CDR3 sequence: CASNLAGGGETQYF. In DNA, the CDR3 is TGTGCCAGTAACTTAGCGGGGGGCGGAGAGACCCAGTACTTC.

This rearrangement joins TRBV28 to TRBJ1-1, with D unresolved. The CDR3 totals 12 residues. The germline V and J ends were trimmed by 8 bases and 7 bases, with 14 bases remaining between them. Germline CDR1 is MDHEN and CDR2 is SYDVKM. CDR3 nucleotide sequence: TGTGCCAGCTTCCTATTGGGCAGTGAAGCTTTCTTT. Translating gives CASFLLGSEAFF.

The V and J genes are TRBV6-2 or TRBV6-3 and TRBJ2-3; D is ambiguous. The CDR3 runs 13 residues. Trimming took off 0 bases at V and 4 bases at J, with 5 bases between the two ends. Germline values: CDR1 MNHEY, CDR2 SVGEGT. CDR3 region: CASSYSRPDTQYF. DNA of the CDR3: TGTGCCAGCAGTTACTCCCGTCCAGATACGCAGTATTTT.

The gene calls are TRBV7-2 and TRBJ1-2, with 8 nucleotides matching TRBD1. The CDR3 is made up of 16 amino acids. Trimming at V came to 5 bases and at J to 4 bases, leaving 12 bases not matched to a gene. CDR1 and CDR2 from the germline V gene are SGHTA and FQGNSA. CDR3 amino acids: CASSLQGQDRRYGYTF. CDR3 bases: TGTGCCAGCAGCCTTCAGGGACAGGACCGACGCTATGGCTACACCTTC.

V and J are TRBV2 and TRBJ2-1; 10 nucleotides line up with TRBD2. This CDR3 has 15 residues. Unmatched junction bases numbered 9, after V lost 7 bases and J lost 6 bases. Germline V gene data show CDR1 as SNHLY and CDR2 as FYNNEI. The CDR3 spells CASTRLAGLSNEQFF. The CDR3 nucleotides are TGTGCCAGCACTAGACTAGCGGGCCTCTCCAATGAGCAGTTCTTC.

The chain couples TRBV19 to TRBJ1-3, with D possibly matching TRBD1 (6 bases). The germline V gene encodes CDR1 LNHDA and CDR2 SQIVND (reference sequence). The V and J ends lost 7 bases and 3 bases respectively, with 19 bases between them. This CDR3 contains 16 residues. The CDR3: CASTHLRRDNGNTIYF. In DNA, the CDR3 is TGTGCCAGTACTCACCTTCGGAGGGACAATGGAAACACCATATATTTT.